This TCR beta chain came from a study of cytomegalovirus exposure and HLA in healthy donors. PCR involved 60 Vbeta and 13 Jbeta primers. The protocol was immunoSEQ multiplex PCR, while the TCRdb copy is restricted to in-frame clones and leaves out a portion. This table holds approximately 140,000 clones. Findings of the study overall: TCR beta V segments were, for the most part, productive about 87% or about 30% of the time in an earlier analysis.

To note about this clone: Its matching antigen is unknown.

Trimming cost V 5 bases and J 10 bases, with 14 bases left between them. This CDR3 has 13 amino acids. Germline V gives CDR1 LNHDA, CDR2 SQIVND (reference sequence). This chain links TRBV19 with TRBJ1-4; D is perhaps TRBD1 (5 bases). The receptor was derived from a man aged 40-50 years in good health and CMV-seronegative. Sample: PBMCs. Written as DNA, the CDR3 is TGTGCCAGTAGTGACCCTGACAGAGGAAAACTGTTTTTT. Its protein product is CASSDPDRGKLFF. The full variable domain, its missing parts supplied by reference TRBV19 and TRBJ1-4, is DGGITQSPKYLFRKEGQNVTLSCEQNLNHDAMYWYRQDPGQGLRLIYYSQIVNDFQKGDIAEGYSVSREKKESFPLTVTSAQKNPTAFYLCASSDPDRGKLFFGSGTQLSVL.